This entry concerns a single T cell receptor beta chain. A much larger clone lies a single base off, so this may be a read error. V lost 3 bases to trimming and J lost 6 bases, with 6 bases between them. CDR1 and CDR2 (germline): ENHRY, SYGVKD. This CDR3 contains 12 residues. TCRdb reprocessed the RT-PCR reads via MiXCR and lists one record per CDR3 protein. The profile covers around 160,000 distinct CDR3 sequences, with around 28% appearing a single time and about 3.3% taken by the ten largest. This specimen comes from a study of patients and donors after allogeneic stem cell transplantation. The chain carries TRBV10-3 and TRBJ1-5; D not resolved. The sequenced sample consisted of blood, either unsorted or a sorted T cell fraction (not recorded which). This clonotype was obtained from a human donor who was either an allogeneic HSCT recipient or a stem cell or donor lymphocyte infusion donor (not recorded which). It is not recorded whose cells these are; they may come from a transplant donor. The CDR3 here is CAISEGIQPQHF. In DNA form, the CDR3 reads TGTGCCATCAGTGAAGGGATTCAGCCCCAGCATTTT.